Detailed here is one T cell receptor beta chain. TCRdb fed the RACE reads into MiXCR, producing one record per CDR3 protein. Of more than 80,000 distinct CDR3 sequences listed, 8% to 13% are singletons. The sample belongs to a study of human T cells and chemical hapten exposure. Study as a whole: For the approximately 25-week duration of the study, patients were given weekly doses of diphenylcyclopropenone on the scalp. Alopecia areata, totalis or universalis affected patients, mainly female.

Time point defined: patch test 2, 6 weeks after DPC sensitization. The treatment here: therapeutic diphenylcyclopropenone sensitization with weekly scalp DPC. This CDR3 contains 17 residues. CDR1 MNHEY and CDR2 SMNVEV come from the germline V gene (reference sequence). The ends lost 4 bases at V and 3 bases at J; junction bases unmatched: 8. The specimen comprised whole blood, sampled in connection with sensitization to the hapten diphenylcyclopropenone (DPC). The V and J genes are TRBV27 and TRBJ2-1, with TRBD2 matching 11 bases. The TCR originated in a woman in her forties or fifties with alopecia areata. Some clones in this sample may be carry-over from other donors' samples. CDR3 sequence: CASSSYPGLADYNEQFF. The CDR3 DNA reads as TGTGCCAGCAGTTCATACCCGGGACTAGCGGACTACAATGAGCAGTTCTTC.